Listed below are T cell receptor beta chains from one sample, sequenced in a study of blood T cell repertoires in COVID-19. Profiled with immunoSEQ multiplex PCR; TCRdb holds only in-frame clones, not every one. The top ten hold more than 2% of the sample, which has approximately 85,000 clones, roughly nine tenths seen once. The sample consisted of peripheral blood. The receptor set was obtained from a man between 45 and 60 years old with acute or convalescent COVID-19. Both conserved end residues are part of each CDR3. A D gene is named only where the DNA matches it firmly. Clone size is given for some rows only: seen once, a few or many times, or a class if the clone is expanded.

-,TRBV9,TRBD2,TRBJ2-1,CASSPTRGGNEQFF,TGTGCCAGCAGCCCCACCCGCGGGGGGAATGAGCAGTTCTTC
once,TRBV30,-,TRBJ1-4,CAWSVGDSTNEKLFF,TGTGCCTGGAGTGTAGGGGATTCAACTAATGAAAAACTGTTTTTT
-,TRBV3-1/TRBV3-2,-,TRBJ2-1,CASSQGSGHNEQFF,TGTGCCAGCAGCCAAGGTAGCGGTCACAATGAGCAGTTCTTC
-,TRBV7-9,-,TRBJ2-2,CASSQTNTGELFF,TGTGCCAGCAGCCAAACGAACACCGGGGAGCTGTTTTTT
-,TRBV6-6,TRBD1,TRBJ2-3,CASSNTGGRDTQYF,TGTGCCAGCAGTAATACAGGGGGAAGAGATACGCAGTATTTT
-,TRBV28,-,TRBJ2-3,CASSLSSTDTQYF,TGTGCCAGTAGCCTTTCTAGCACAGATACGCAGTATTTT
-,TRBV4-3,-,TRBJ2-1,CASSQDTGEVNEQFF,TGCGCCAGCAGCCAAGACACGGGGGAGGTGAATGAGCAGTTCTTC
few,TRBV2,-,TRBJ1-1,CASSAMNTEAFF,TGTGCCAGCAGTGCCATGAACACTGAAGCTTTCTTT
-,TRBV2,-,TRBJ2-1,CASSERVIYNEQFF,TGTGCCAGCAGTGAACGCGTCATTTACAATGAGCAGTTCTTC
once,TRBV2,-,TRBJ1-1,CASSPTERAEAFF,TGTGCCAGCAGTCCTACAGAGAGGGCTGAAGCTTTCTTT
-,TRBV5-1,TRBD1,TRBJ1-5,CASSLSGQSNQPQHF,TGCGCCAGCAGCTTGTCGGGACAGAGCAATCAGCCCCAGCATTTT
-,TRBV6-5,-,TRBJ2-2,CASSRLGRGPSELFF,TGTGCCAGCAGCCGCCTGGGGCGGGGGCCCTCGGAGCTGTTTTTT
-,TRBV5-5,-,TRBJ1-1,CASKLWSGVRIEDTEAFF,TGTGCCAGTAAACTATGGTCAGGGGTCCGGATTGAGGACACTGAAGCTTTCTTT
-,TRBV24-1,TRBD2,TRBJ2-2,CATSDIRLAGGPGELFF,TGTGCCACCAGTGATATCAGACTAGCGGGGGGCCCCGGGGAGCTGTTTTTT
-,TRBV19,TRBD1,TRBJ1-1,CASRRQGRNTEAFF,TGTGCCAGTCGACGACAGGGTAGGAACACTGAAGCTTTCTTT
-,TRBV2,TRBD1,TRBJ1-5,CASRGQGYQPQHF,TGTGCCAGCAGGGGACAGGGGTATCAGCCCCAGCATTTT
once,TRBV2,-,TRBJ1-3,CASSGGQLSGNTIYF,TGTGCCAGCAGCGGCGGACAACTCTCTGGAAACACCATATATTTT
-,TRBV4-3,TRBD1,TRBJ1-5,CASSQEKTGNQPQHF,TGCGCCAGCAGCCAAGAGAAGACAGGGAACCAGCCCCAGCATTTT
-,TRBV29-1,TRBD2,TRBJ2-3,CSAPPLAGTTDTQYF,TGCAGCGCCCCGCCACTAGCGGGGACCACAGATACGCAGTATTTT
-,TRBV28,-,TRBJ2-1,CASSSIGRSYNEQFF,TGTGCCAGCAGTTCCATAGGGAGATCCTACAATGAGCAGTTCTTC
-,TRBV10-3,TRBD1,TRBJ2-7,CAIKQTGSSYEQYF,TGTGCCATCAAACAGACAGGGAGCTCCTACGAGCAGTACTTC
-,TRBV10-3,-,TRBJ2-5,CATGKETQYF,TGTGCCACCGGGAAAGAGACCCAGTACTTC
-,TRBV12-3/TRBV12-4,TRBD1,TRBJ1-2,CASSQGGGYTF,TGTGCCAGCAGCCAAGGGGGCGGCTACACCTTC